These 2 T cell receptor beta chains were sequenced from one sample in a study of T cell changes during pregnancy in multiple sclerosis. This table comes from immunoSEQ multiplex PCR, and its TCRdb copy is limited to in-frame clones, with some not included. This sample has roughly 100,000 clones; under 95% occur once, and the top ten carry roughly 1.6%. The sequences come from peripheral blood, collected before pregnancy. The source is a female donor with multiple sclerosis, enrolled in a pregnancy study.

CDR3 nucleotides: TGTGCCAGCAGCTACTCAGGGGAATACGATGAGCAGTTCTTC. Translating it yields CASSYSGEYDEQFF. The V call is TRBV5-6, the J call TRBJ2-1; a weak D match, TRBD1 (6 bases). Germline V gene sequence: CDR1 SGHDT, CDR2 YYEEEE. The CDR3 has 14 amino acids. Deletions cut 3 bases from V and 8 bases from J, with 15 bases between.

The chain joins TRBV2 to TRBJ2-3; 10 bases agree with TRBD2. The CDR3 length is 15 residues. Trimming took 4 bases from V and 4 from J; bases not matched to a gene: 5. CDR1 SNHLY and CDR2 FYNNEI come from the germline V gene. The DNA for the CDR3 is TGTGCCAGCAGTGGTAGGAGCGGGGGGGCAGATACGCAGTATTTT. Protein product: CASSGRSGGADTQYF.